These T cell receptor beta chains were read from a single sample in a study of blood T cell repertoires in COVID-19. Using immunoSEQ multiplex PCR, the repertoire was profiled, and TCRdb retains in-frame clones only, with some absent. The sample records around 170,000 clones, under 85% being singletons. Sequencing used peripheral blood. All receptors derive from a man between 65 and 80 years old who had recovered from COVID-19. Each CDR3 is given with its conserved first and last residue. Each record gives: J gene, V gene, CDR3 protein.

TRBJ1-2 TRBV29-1 CSVEDNRGNGYTF
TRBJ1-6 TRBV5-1 CASSSGTGYNSPLHF
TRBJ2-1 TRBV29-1 CSVAGGRSSYNEQFF
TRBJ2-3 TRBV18 CASSPQGASGVSADTQYF
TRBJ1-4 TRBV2 CASRAGDWNEKLFF
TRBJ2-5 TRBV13 CASRKTLFKSGTQYF
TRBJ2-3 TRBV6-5 CASSYSAGGSTDTQYF
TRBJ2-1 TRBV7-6 CASSFLHTTGTGTYNEQFF
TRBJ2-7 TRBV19 CASSMGRASGSGTSYEQYF
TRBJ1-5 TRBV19 CASSTTGGTNQPQHF
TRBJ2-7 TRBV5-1 CASSLGTGHLYEQYF
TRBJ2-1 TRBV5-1 CASRSGISGRGNEQFF
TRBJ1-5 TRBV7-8 CASSLTGDSQPQHF
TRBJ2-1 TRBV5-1 CASSLMGTENNEQFF
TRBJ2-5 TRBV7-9 CATGARETQYF
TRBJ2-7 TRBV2 CASSEAQGSAQYF
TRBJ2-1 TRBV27 CASSYGRGNEQFF
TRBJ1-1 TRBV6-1 CASSANDRGRGTEAFF
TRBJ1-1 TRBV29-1 CSVRRDRVVETEAFF
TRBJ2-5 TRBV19 CASSRLAEETQYF
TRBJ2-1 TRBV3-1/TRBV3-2 CASTRRGGDNEQFF
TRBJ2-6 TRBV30 CAWSAGEPPTF
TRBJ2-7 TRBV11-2 CASSLDLPPIEQYF
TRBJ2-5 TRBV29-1 CSVGGGLAGAEETQYF
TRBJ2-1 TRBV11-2 CASSLDRANEQFF
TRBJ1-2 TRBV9 CASSDVPGKYGYTF
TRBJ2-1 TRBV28 CASSSPGYNEQFF
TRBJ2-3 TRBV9 CASSVGRATDTQYF
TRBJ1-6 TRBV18 CASSPSAGSANSPLHF
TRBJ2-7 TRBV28 CAPHSPRDRENYEQYF
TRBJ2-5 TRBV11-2 CASSPGGQGFQETQYF
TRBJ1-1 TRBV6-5 CASSYSRAGPYTEAFF
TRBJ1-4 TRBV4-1 CASSQAYIPGQANEKLFF
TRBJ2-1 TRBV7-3 CASSLGSSGRAWNEQFF
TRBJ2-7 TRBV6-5 CASSYSYRDYEQYF
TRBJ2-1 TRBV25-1 CASSEGGRIQQFF
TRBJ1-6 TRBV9 CASSSGQGNSPLHF
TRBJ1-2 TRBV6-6 CASSDRADYGYTF
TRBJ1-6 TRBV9 CASSGPGTRSSYNSPLHF
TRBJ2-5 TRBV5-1 CASSPGQPGETQYF
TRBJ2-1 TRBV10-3 CATTLTEFGEQFF
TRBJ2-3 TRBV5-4 CASSNTGSPDTQYF
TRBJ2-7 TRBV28 CASSTTLLAGGRHEQYF
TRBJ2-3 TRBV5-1 CASSLGREGDTQYF
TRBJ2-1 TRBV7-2 CASSFWGPPENEQFF
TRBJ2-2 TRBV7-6 CASSPVTSGRINTGELFF
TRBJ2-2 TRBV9 CASSSRARDTGELFF
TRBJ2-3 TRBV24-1 CATSDSGTGTSTDTQYF
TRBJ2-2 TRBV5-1 CASQPPGLAGSGELFF
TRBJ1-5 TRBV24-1 CATSDSVKGQPQHF
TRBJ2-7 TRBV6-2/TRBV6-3 CASSQTGYEQYF
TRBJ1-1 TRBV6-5 CASSYDGTNTEAFF
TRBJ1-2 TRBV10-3 CAIGARDSGYTF
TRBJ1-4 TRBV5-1 CASSLGTGRDEKLFF
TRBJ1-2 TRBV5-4 CASSKARQGAMGGYTF